The source of this TCR beta chain is a study of blood T cell repertoires in COVID-19. Across the study: Both acute and convalescent COVID-19 samples were obtained from the United States, Italy and Spain. PBMCs, B-cell-depleted T cells, or T cells provided the cDNA or gDNA that made up the material.

Original analysis: Cell counts per sample came from amplifying reference gene primers. Profiled with immunoSEQ multiplex PCR; TCRdb holds only in-frame clones, not every one. V and J calls and clone size are those listed in that table; D and trimming were worked out from the DNA. The sample records about 59,000 clones, more than 60% being singletons. Per the germline V gene, CDR1 is SGHTA and CDR2 is FQGNSA. This CDR3 spans 11 amino acids. With 0 bases removed from V and 8 bases from J, the gap between germline ends came to 2 bases. This clonotype originated in a woman in her forties or fifties with active or convalescent COVID-19. The sequenced material came from peripheral blood. The J gene is TRBJ2-1, the V gene TRBV7-2, with D unclear. CDR3 sequence (DNA): TGTGCCAGCAGCTTAGCCGATGAGCAGTTCTTC. This gives the protein CASSLADEQFF. The full variable domain, in which reference TRBV7-2 and TRBJ2-1 provide the parts outside the CDR3, is GAGVSQSPSNKVTEKGKDVELRCDPISGHTALYWYRQSLGQGLEFLIYFQGNSAPDKSGLPSDRFSAERTGGSVSTLTIQRTQQEDSAVYLCASSLADEQFFGPGTRLTVL.